These 8 T cell receptor beta chains were sequenced from one sample in a study of human T cells and chemical hapten exposure. Via MiXCR, TCRdb re-called the RACE reads, giving one row per CDR3 protein. The sample gives about 42,000 distinct CDR3 sequences, more than 8.5% of which show up once; approximately 15% is in the top ten. Time point here: patch test 2, 6 weeks after DPC sensitization. Treatment here: therapeutic diphenylcyclopropenone sensitization with weekly scalp DPC. Here the sequenced sample was whole blood, taken in connection with sensitization to the hapten diphenylcyclopropenone (DPC). These receptors came from a woman aged 35 to 49 with alopecia areata. Some clones in this sample may be carry-over from other donors' samples.

This clonotype appeared many times. CDR3 loop: CSARDEGQFSNYGYTF. In nucleotides, the CDR3 is TGCAGTGCTAGAGATGAGGGACAGTTCTCTAACTATGGCTACACCTTC. The chain joins TRBV20-1 to TRBJ1-2, with 7 nucleotides matching TRBD1. CDR1 is DFQATT and CDR2 is SNEGSKA in the germline V gene (reference sequence). The CDR3 covers 16 residues. V trimming: 0 bases; J trimming: 0 bases; junction bases outside the gene matches: 7.

The chain joins TRBV2 to TRBJ1-1, with D tentatively TRBD1 (6 bases). Germline loops: CDR1 SNHLY, CDR2 FYNNEI. The CDR3 runs to 15 residues. V was trimmed by 3 bases and J by 1 base, leaving 12 bases between them. The chain's CDR3 is CASSDSVTGNTEAFF. CDR3 nucleotides: TGTGCCAGCAGTGATAGTGTGACAGGGAACACTGAAGCTTTCTTT.

This clonotype has more than one count but fewer than ten. The gene calls are TRBV2 and TRBJ2-1; 8 nucleotides match TRBD2. Germline CDR1 is SNHLY and CDR2 is FYNNEI. The length of the CDR3 is 13 residues. V lost 4 bases, J lost 9 bases, and 5 bases stayed unmatched. CDR3 sequence reads: CASSALSGGEQFF. The CDR3 DNA reads TGTGCCAGCAGTGCGCTAAGCGGGGGTGAGCAGTTCTTC.

Many counts were recorded for this clonotype. The chain uses TRBV4-1 and TRBJ1-1; 7 positions agree with TRBD1. The junction had 9 bases not matched to a gene; V was cut back by 3 bases and J by 2 bases. The length of the CDR3 is 16 residues. Looked up from germline, CDR1 is MGHRA and CDR2 is YSYEKL. Written as DNA, the CDR3 is TGCGCCAGCAGCCAGGAAACCTACAGGGGTAACACTGAAGCTTTCTTT. Protein: CASSQETYRGNTEAFF.

This clonotype has a count of ten or more. The rearrangement joins TRBV24-1 to TRBJ2-2; no reliable D call. Trimming left V 8 bases short and J 2 bases short, with 8 bases between. Germline V gene sequence: CDR1 KGHDR, CDR2 SFDVKD. CDR3 length: 13 amino acids. CDR3 nucleotides: TGTGCCACCATGGAGAAAAACACCGGGGAGCTGTTTTTT. It codes for CATMEKNTGELFF.

This clonotype was counted between two and nine times. This chain links TRBV6-2 or TRBV6-3 with TRBJ1-5; D ambiguous. V gave up 2 bases and J gave up 0 bases, with 11 bases separating them. This CDR3 contains 16 residues. Germline assignment: CDR1 MNHEY and CDR2 SVGEGT. The chain's CDR3 is CASSYPGIYSNQPQHF. CDR3 nucleotides: TGTGCCAGCAGTTACCCGGGAATATATAGCAATCAGCCCCAGCATTTT.

This clonotype was observed a handful of times. The rearrangement joins TRBV4-3 to TRBJ2-7; perhaps TRBD1 as D (6 bases). The length of the CDR3 is 15 residues. Germline CDR1 and CDR2: LGHNA and YSLEER. Trimming pared 0 bases from V and 3 bases from J, leaving 12 bases between. CDR3 nucleotide sequence: TGCGCCAGCAGCCAAGATTCAGGGGTTTACTACGAGCAGTACTTC. Translated: CASSQDSGVYYEQYF.

This clonotype has a count of ten or more. This chain connects TRBV6-5 to TRBJ2-3, with TRBD1 matching 12 bases. V lost 4 bases, J lost 1 base, and 9 bases stayed unmatched. The germline gives CDR1 MNHEY, CDR2 SVGAGI. The CDR3 loop spans 18 amino acids. The CDR3: CASSSRGQGASGTDTQYF. The DNA of the CDR3 is TGTGCCAGCAGTTCCCGGGGACAGGGGGCTTCGGGCACAGATACGCAGTATTTT.